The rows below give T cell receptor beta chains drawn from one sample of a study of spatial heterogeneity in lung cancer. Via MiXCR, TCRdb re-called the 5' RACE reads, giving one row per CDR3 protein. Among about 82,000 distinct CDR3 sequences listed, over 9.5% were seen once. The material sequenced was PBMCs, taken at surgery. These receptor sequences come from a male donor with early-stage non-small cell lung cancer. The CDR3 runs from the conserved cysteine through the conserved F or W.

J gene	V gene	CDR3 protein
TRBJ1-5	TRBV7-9	CASSEGSVQHF
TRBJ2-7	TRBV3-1	CASSQSGSSYEQYF
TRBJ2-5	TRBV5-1	CASSFPSGNGETQYF
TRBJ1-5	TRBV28	CASSLGSSQGPQHF
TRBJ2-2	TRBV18	CASSPPGRWNTGELFF
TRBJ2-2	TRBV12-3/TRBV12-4	CASSRDSLDTGELFF
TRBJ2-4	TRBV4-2	CASTLAPGPQNIQYF
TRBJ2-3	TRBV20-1	CSARDGPSGRDSDTQYF
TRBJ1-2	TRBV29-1	CSARGYYGYTF
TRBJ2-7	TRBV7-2	CASSLEGTGVYEQYF
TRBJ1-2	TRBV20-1	CSAIDRGLGYTF
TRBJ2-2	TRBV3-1	CASGSTGTNGELFF
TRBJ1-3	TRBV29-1	CSVEVTASGNTIYF
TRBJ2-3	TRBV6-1	CASSETSRTDTQYF
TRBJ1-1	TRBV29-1	CSSKSMAGNGGEAFF
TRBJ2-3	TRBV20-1	CSARAGLAGAGNTQYF
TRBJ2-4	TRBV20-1	CSASPQGLAKNIQYF
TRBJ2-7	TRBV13	CASSLGTEGEQYF
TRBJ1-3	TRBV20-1	CSARGTGYSGNTIYF
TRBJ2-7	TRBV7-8	CASSLSGLSSYEQYF
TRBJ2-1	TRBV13	CASSLSAPVGTNEQFF
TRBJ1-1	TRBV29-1	CSVEDHSNTEAFF
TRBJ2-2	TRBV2	CASSGLAGDSGELFF
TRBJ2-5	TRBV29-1	CSVSGTSGSIVETQYF
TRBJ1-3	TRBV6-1	CASSEEKGAPGNTIYF
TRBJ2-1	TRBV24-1	CATSDFGLGDIYNEQFF
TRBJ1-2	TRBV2	CASSEAVGQYYGYTF
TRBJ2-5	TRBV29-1	CSVADRSQETQYF
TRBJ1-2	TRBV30	CAWRRGMGYGYTF
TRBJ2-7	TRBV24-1	CATSDFEGYEQYF
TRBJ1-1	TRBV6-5	CASSYRAQAFF
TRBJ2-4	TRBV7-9	CASSLEADSSIQYF
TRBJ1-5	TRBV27	CASSHSGNQPQHF
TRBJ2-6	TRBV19	CASRDRAGANVLTF
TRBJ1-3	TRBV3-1	CASSLGEVISGNTIYF
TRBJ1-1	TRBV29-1	CSVTLSAGGTEAFF
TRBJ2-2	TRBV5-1	CASTLVSVRQDTGELFF
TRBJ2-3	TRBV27	CASSSGTSGRGDTQYF
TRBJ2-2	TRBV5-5	CASSRLGDTGELFF
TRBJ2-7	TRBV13	CASSQNEGEQYF
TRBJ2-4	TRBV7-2	CASSPEGSSGSGGSKNIQYF
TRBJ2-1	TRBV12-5	CASGWTGGANREQFF
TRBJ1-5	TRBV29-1	CSVGPQGDGDQPQHF
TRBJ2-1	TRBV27	CASSPGVRGDDEQFF
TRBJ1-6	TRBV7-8	CASSLVTGKSPLHF
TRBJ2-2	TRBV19	CASSTFHGLNTGELFF
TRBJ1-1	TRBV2	CASSGYPISNTEAFF
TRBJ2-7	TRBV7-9	CASSLGGQMGTYEQYF
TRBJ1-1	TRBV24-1	CATSESHRGEAFF
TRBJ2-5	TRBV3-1	CASSHPGTSGQETQYF
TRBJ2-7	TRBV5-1	CASTVLAGVYEQYF
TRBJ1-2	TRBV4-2	CASSQDRGRTHYGYTF
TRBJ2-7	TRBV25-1	CASSAGGRTEQYF
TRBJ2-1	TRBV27	CASSLVGTAYNEQFF
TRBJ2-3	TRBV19	CASSPTGGTQYF
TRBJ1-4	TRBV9	CASSKGREEKLFF
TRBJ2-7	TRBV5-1	CASSLQGDNYSYEQYF
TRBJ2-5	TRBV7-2	CASSLDTPGTQYF
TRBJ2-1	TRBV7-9	CASQGYEDVHNEQFF
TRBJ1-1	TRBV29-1	CSVEVLTVMNTEAFF